This TCR beta chain was documented in a study of T cells in Graves' hyperthyroidism and ophthalmopathy. In this sample, this clonotype turned up many times. The authors obtained PBMCs from about 9 ml of fresh peripheral blood. The CDR3 totals 14 residues. Trimming shortened V by 4 bases and J by 0 bases, and 9 bases separated the two germline ends. Regions amplified from RNA transcripts were the TCR beta CDR3 regions. The HTBI set primed first-round TCR CDR3 RT-PCR. TCRdb re-derived calls from the multiplex PCR reads in MiXCR, one entry per CDR3 protein. The data contain about 600,000 distinct CDR3 sequences, 13% to 15% of them singletons.

The sequence was collected from a woman aged 50 to 65 with Graves' ophthalmopathy. Sequencing was done on a sample of blood. The gene calls are TRBV12-3 or TRBV12-4 and TRBJ2-5; D unclear. The CDR3 DNA reads as TGTGCCAGCAGTTCCCTGGGGAACCAAGAGACCCAGTACTTC. Protein: CASSSLGNQETQYF.